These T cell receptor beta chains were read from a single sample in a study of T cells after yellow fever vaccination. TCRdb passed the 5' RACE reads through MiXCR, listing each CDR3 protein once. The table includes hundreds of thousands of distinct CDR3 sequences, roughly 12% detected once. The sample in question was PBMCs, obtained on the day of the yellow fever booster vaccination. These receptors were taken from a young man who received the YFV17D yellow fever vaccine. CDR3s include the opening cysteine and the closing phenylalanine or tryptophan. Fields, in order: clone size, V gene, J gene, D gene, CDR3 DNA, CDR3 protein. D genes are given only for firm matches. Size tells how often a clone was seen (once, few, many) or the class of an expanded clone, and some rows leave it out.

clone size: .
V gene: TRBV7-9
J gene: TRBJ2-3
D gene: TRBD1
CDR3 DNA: TGTGCCAGCAGCTTGGGGCCCAGGACAGGGGGCACAGATACGCAGTATTTT
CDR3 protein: CASSLGPRTGGTDTQYF

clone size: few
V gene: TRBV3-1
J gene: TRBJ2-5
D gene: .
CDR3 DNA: TGTGCCAGCAGCCAAGACGTTCAAGAGACCCAGTACTTC
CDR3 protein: CASSQDVQETQYF

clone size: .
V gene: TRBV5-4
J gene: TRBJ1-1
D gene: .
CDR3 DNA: TGTGCCAGCAGCTTGAGGACTCCTCCGGGGACTGAAGCTTTCTTT
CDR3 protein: CASSLRTPPGTEAFF

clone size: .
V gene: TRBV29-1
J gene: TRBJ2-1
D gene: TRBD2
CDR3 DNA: TGCAGCGTTGTAACCACTAGCGGGAGATTAAATGAGCAGTTCTTC
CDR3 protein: CSVVTTSGRLNEQFF

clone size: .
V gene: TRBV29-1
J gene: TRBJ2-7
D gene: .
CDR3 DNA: TGCAGCGTTGTCTCTCTGCTCACCGCCGAGCAGTACTTC
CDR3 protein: CSVVSLLTAEQYF

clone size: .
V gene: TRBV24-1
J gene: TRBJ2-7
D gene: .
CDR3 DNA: TGTGCCACCAGTGATGGAGGGACAAATGAGCAGTACTTC
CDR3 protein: CATSDGGTNEQYF

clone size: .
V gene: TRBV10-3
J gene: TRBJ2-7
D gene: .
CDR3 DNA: TGTGCCATCAGTGAACAATCTCAGGGCGGCTACGAGCAGTACTTC
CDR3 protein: CAISEQSQGGYEQYF

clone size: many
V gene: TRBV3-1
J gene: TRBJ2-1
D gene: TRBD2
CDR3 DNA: TGTGCCAGCAGCCTAAGGACTAGCGGGAGGCCGAGCTCCTACAATGAGCAGTTCTTC
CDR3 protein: CASSLRTSGRPSSYNEQFF

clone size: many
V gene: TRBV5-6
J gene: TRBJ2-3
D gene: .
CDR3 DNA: TGTGCCAGCAGCTTGCCGCCAGATACGCAGTATTTT
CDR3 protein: CASSLPPDTQYF

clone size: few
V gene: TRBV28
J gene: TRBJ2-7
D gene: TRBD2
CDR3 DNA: TGTGCCAGCAGTTTATCCGGACTAGCGGGATTGAAGCAGTACTTC
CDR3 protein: CASSLSGLAGLKQYF

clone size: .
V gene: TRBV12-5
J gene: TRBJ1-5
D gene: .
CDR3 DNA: TGTGCTAGTGCTGGACAGCTCAATCAGCCCCAGCATTTT
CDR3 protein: CASAGQLNQPQHF

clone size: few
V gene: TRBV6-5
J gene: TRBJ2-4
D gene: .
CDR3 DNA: TGTGCCAGCAGTTACTCGGGGTGGCGCGCCAAAAACATTCAGTACTTC
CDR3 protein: CASSYSGWRAKNIQYF

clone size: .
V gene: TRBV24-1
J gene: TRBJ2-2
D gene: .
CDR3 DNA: TGTGCCACCAGTGATTTCCGGGAGACCCACGGGGAGCTGTTTTTT
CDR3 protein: CATSDFRETHGELFF

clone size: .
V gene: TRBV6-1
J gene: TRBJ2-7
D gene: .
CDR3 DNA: TGTGCCAGCAGCCCCCCCGGACGGGTCTACGAGCAGTACTTC
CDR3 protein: CASSPPGRVYEQYF

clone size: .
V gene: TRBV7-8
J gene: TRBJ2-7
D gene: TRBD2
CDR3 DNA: TGTGCCAGCAGCCTGGCGCGGGGGGTTGCCCCTCGTGAGCAGTACTTC
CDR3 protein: CASSLARGVAPREQYF

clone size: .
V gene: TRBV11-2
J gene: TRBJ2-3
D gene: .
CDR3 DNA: TGTGCCAGCAGCCTAGCTGGCAGGGCTAGAGATACGCAGTATTTT
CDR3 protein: CASSLAGRARDTQYF

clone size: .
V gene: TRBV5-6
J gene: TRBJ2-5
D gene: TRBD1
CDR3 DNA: TGTGCCAGCAGCTTGGCCGCCGACAGGGGAGGAGGAGAGACCCAGTACTTC
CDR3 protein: CASSLAADRGGGETQYF

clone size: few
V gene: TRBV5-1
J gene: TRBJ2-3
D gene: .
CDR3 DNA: TGCGCCAGCAGCTTGGCTCCTAGCGAAACAGATACGCAGTATTTT
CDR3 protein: CASSLAPSETDTQYF

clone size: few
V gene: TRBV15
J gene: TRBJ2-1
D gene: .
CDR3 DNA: TGTGCCACCAGCAGAGATCTCGGTCAGGGGGGACTATCAATCTACAATGAGCAGTTCTTC
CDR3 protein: CATSRDLGQGGLSIYNEQFF

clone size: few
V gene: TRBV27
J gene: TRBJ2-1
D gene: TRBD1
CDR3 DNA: TGTGCCAGCAGTTCTCCTTGGGGACAGGGGGGACGGAATGAGCAGTTCTTC
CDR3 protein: CASSSPWGQGGRNEQFF

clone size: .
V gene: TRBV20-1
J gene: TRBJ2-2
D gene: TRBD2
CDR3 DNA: TGCAGTGCTGCCGGGACTACAAACACCGGGGAGCTGTTTTTT
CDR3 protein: CSAAGTTNTGELFF

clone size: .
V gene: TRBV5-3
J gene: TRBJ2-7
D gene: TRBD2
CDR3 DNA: TGTGCCAGGAGCCCTGCGGGGAGCGGGAGCTCCTACGAGCAGTACTTC
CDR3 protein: CARSPAGSGSSYEQYF

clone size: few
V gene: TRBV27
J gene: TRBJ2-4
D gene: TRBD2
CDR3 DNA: TGTGCCAGCAGTCTCGGGACTAGCGGGAAAAACATTCAGTACTTC
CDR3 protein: CASSLGTSGKNIQYF

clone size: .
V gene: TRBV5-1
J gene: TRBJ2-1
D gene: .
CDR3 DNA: TGCGCCAGCAGCATTTCGGGACTCCAATCCTACAATGAGCAGTTCTTC
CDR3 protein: CASSISGLQSYNEQFF

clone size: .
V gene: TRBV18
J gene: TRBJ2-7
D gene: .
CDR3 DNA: TGTGCCAGCTCAGCCAAAGGACCCGACGAGCAGTACTTC
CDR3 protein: CASSAKGPDEQYF

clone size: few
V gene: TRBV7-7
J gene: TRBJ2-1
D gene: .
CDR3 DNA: TGTGCTAGCAGCCCAATATGGGGTTCCGCCAGCTCCTACAATGAGCAGTTCTTC
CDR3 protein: CASSPIWGSASSYNEQFF

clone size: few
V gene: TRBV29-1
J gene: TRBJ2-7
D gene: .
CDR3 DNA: TGCAGCGTTGAAGGGTACACCTACGAGCAGTACTTC
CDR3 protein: CSVEGYTYEQYF

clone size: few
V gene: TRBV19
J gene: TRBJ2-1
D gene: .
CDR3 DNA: TGTGCCAGTAGTCGTAGAATAGATCGTTACCCGAGCAATGAGCAGTTCTTC
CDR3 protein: CASSRRIDRYPSNEQFF

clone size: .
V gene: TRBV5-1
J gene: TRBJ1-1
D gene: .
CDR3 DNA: TGCGCCAGCAGCTTGGCGACAGCCTATGAAGCTTTCTTT
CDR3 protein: CASSLATAYEAFF

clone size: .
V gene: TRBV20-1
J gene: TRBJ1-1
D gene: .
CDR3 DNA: TGCAGTGCTAGAGCAGGTGGGAAAAAGTCTGAAGCTTTCTTT
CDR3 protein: CSARAGGKKSEAFF

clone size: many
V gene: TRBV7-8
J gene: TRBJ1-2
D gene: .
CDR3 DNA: TGTGCCAGCAGCGAAGACGGGACTTCTTACTATGGCTACACCTTC
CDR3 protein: CASSEDGTSYYGYTF

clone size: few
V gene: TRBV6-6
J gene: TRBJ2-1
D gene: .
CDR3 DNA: TGTGCCAGCAGTTACCTGGGGATTGAGCAGTTCTTC
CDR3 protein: CASSYLGIEQFF